This T cell receptor (beta chain) was profiled in a study of technical replicates of blood from a few donors. The method was immunoSEQ multiplex PCR; TCRdb's version includes in-frame clones alone and lacks a portion of them. The sample holds around 81,000 clones; approximately 78% are singletons and the top ten take roughly 4%. V was clipped by 4 bases and J by 4 bases; unmatched bases: 5. The germline V gene encodes CDR1 MNHNS and CDR2 SASEGT. The CDR3 consists of 14 residues. Sequenced: PBMCs. The receptor was isolated from a human donor in good health. Some clones in this sample may be carry-over from other donors' samples. The chain combines TRBV6-1 with TRBJ1-1; 8 bases are a match to TRBD1. CDR3 sequence (DNA): TGTGCCAGCAGTGCTCAGGGGGCGCCCACTGAAGCTTTCTTT. This gives the protein CASSAQGAPTEAFF.